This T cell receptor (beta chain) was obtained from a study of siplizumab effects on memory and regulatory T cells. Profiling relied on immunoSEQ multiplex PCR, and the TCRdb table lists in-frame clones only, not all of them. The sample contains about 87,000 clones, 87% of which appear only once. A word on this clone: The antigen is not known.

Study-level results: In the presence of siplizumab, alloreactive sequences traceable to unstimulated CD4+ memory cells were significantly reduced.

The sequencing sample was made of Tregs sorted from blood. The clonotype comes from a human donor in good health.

As DNA, the CDR3 is TGTGCCTGGAGTTTCCAAAGCTCTGGAAACACCATATATTTT. Translating it yields CAWSFQSSGNTIYF. The chain joins TRBV30 to TRBJ1-3; no clear D. There are 14 residues in the CDR3. V shed 2 bases and J shed 0 bases, with 8 bases lying between them. Germline CDR1 is GTSNPN and CDR2 is SVGIG (reference sequence).